This passage covers 3 T cell receptor beta chains from one sample sequenced in a study of blood T cell repertoires in COVID-19. Generated by immunoSEQ multiplex PCR, the TCRdb table keeps only in-frame clones and is missing some. The top ten hold 12% of the sample, which has about 150,000 clones, approximately 80% seen once. Sequenced material: peripheral blood. Source of these receptors: a woman in her sixties or seventies with COVID-19, enrolled during active disease.

The chain has TRBV7-3 and TRBJ1-1; D is ambiguous. The CDR3 is made up of 14 amino acids. The germline V gene has CDR1 SGHTA and CDR2 FQGTGA. Trimming removed 0 bases from V and 5 bases from J, with 10 bases in between. The CDR3 reads CASSLTSAGTEAFF. The CDR3 DNA reads TGTGCCAGCAGCTTAACGTCGGCGGGGACTGAAGCTTTCTTT.

CDR3 sequence: CAISEKGQGASLAYEQYF. In nucleotides, the CDR3 is TGTGCCATCAGTGAGAAGGGACAGGGGGCTTCGTTGGCCTACGAGCAGTACTTC. V is TRBV10-3 and J is TRBJ2-7, with 12 bases identical to TRBD1. V shed 2 bases and J 2 bases; nucleotides not matched to a gene: 10. CDR1 and CDR2 (germline): ENHRY, SYGVKD. The CDR3 contains 18 residues.

This rearrangement joins TRBV18 to TRBJ1-1; the D gene is possibly TRBD1 (5 bases). Germline V gene sequence: CDR1 KGHSH, CDR2 LQKENI. This CDR3 contains 14 residues. V lost 3 bases and J lost 7, with 15 bases in between. CDR3 loop: CASSPTPRQYEAFF. The CDR3 bases are TGTGCCAGCTCACCCACTCCTAGACAGTATGAAGCTTTCTTT. Combining the CDR3 with reference TRBV18 and TRBJ1-1 gives the whole variable domain NAGVMQNPRHLVRRRGQEARLRCSPMKGHSHVYWYRQLPEEGLKFMVYLQKENIIDESGMPKERFSAEFPKEGPSILRIQQVVRGDSAAYFCASSPTPRQYEAFFGQGTRLTVV.